Sequencing of this TCR beta chain was carried out in a study of blood T cell repertoires in COVID-19. Data came from immunoSEQ multiplex PCR; TCRdb stores just in-frame clones and leaves some out. The sample has 150,000 to 200,000 clones, approximately 83% seen once. This sequence originates from a man between 60 and 70 years old with acute or convalescent COVID-19. The sequenced sample was peripheral blood.

CDR3 protein: CASSLIRGGTEAFF. As DNA, the CDR3 is TGTGCCAGCAGCTTAATAAGGGGCGGCACTGAAGCTTTCTTT. The V gene is TRBV11-1, the J gene TRBJ1-1, with D maybe TRBD1 (5 bases). Germline lookup yields CDR1 SGHAT and CDR2 FQDESV (reference sequence). V was cut by 2 bases and J by 4 bases, with 11 bases left in between. This CDR3 contains 14 residues.